Shown below are 27 T cell receptor beta chains from a single sample sequenced in a study of blood T cell repertoires in COVID-19. TCRdb's copy holds only in-frame clones and misses some; the assay was immunoSEQ multiplex PCR. The table has roughly 130,000 clones, approximately 88% seen once; the top ten hold under 15%. The sequenced sample was peripheral blood. Receptors originate from a woman aged 25 to 39 who had recovered from COVID-19.

CDR3: CASSQGPNINTGELFF. In DNA form, the CDR3 reads TGTGCCAGCAGCCAAGGGCCCAACATCAACACCGGGGAGCTGTTTTTT. This chain joins TRBV4-2 and TRBJ2-2; D remains ambiguous. V shed 1 base and J shed 2 bases, with 11 bases lying between them. CDR1 and CDR2 (germline): LGHNA, YNFKEQ. The CDR3 totals 16 residues.

The V and J genes are TRBV5-1 and TRBJ2-1; maybe TRBD1 (5 bases). Germline V lookup: CDR1 SGHRS, CDR2 YFSETQ. Trimming shortened V by 0 bases and J by 2 bases, and 18 bases separated the two germline ends. This CDR3 is built from 18 residues. This CDR3 reads CASSLGRSPGFTYNEQFF. For the CDR3, the DNA is TGCGCCAGCAGCTTGGGCCGGTCCCCAGGGTTTACCTACAATGAGCAGTTCTTC. Filled out from reference TRBV5-1 and TRBJ2-1, the complete variable domain reads KAGVTQTPRYLIKTRGQQVTLSCSPISGHRSVSWYQQTPGQGLQFLFEYFSETQRNKGNFPGRFSGRQFSNSRSEMNVSTLELGDSALYLCASSLGRSPGFTYNEQFFGPGTRLTVL.

This clone was found once. The chain couples TRBV5-6 to TRBJ2-4; tentative D call: TRBD1 (6 bases). Germline-derived CDR1 and CDR2 are SGHDT and YYEEEE. The CDR3 length is 17 residues. V was trimmed by 1 base and J by 1 base, leaving 15 bases between them. The CDR3 DNA reads TGTGCCAGCAGCTTGACGACAGGTCCGGCGGCCAAAAACATTCAGTACTTC. Protein sequence: CASSLTTGPAAKNIQYF.

The chain carries TRBV6-4 and TRBJ1-2; perhaps TRBD1 as D (6 bases). Germline lookup yields CDR1 MRHNA and CDR2 SNTAGT. This CDR3 has 16 residues. V lost 0 bases and J 5 bases, leaving 16 bases between the germline ends. CDR3 amino acids: CASSDSNRGGAYGYTF. The CDR3 nucleotides read TGTGCCAGCAGTGACTCGAACAGAGGGGGTGCTTATGGCTACACCTTC.

This sequence joins TRBV5-1 and TRBJ2-5; 8 nucleotides line up with TRBD1. This CDR3 has 14 residues. CDR1 is SGHRS, CDR2 YFSETQ, per germline. V lost 9 bases, J lost 4 bases, and 11 bases stayed unmatched. The CDR3 sequence: CATGQGASSETQYF. In DNA form, the CDR3 reads TGCGCCACCGGACAGGGTGCTTCTTCAGAGACCCAGTACTTC.

V and J are TRBV6-5 and TRBJ1-1; no definite D call. With 8 bases removed from V and 3 bases from J, the gap between germline ends came to 4 bases. Germline V gene data show CDR1 as MNHEY and CDR2 as SVGAGI. The CDR3 totals 10 residues. The CDR3: CASGYTEAFF. CDR3 bases: TGTGCCAGCGGCTACACTGAAGCTTTCTTT.

The rearrangement joins TRBV27 to TRBJ1-4; no clear D gene. V lost 2 bases and J lost 10, with 14 bases in between. CDR1 is MNHEY, CDR2 SMNVEV, per germline (reference sequence). The CDR3 consists of 14 residues. The CDR3 spells CASSLERGLGKLFF. The CDR3 DNA reads as TGTGCCAGCAGTTTAGAGCGAGGGTTAGGAAAACTGTTTTTT.

The rearrangement uses TRBV10-3 and TRBJ1-4, with D possibly matching TRBD1 (6 bases). V dropped 2 bases and J dropped 8 bases, with 9 bases sitting between them. Germline V gene data show CDR1 as ENHRY and CDR2 as SYGVKD. The CDR3 covers 13 residues. In nucleotides, the CDR3 is TGTGCCATCAGTGAGACAGGGCGGGAAAAACTGTTTTTT. This gives the protein CAISETGREKLFF.

The sample holds one count of this clone. This rearrangement joins TRBV2 to TRBJ1-4; no reliable D call. The CDR3 has 16 amino acids. Germline-derived CDR1 and CDR2 are SNHLY and FYNNEI. Between the trimmed V and J ends, which lost 6 bases and 0 bases, there was a span of 14 bases. CDR3 DNA sequence: TGTGCCAGCAGACCTTCTAGTGTCACAACTAATGAAAAACTGTTTTTT. This gives the protein CASRPSSVTTNEKLFF.

This sequence joins TRBV2 and TRBJ1-4; 7 bases fit TRBD1. CDR1 and CDR2 from the germline V gene are SNHLY and FYNNEI. CDR3 length: 14 residues. V was clipped by 0 bases and J by 7 bases; unmatched bases: 2. DNA of the CDR3: TGTGCCAGCAGTGAAGCCACAGGGGCTGAAAAACTGTTTTTT. Translated, it gives CASSEATGAEKLFF.

Comment on this clone: The junction does not match germline at one end; this may be a read error. The chain couples TRBV29-1 to TRBJ2-3, with 10 nucleotides matching TRBD2. Germline V gene sequence: CDR1 SQVTM, CDR2 ANQGSEA. This CDR3 is built from 16 residues. The CDR3 nucleotides read TGCAGCGTCGAAGAGGCTAGCGGGAGAAGTCCAGATACGCAGTATTTT. Protein sequence: CSVEEASGRSPDTQYF.

The CDR3 nucleotides read TGTGCCAGCAGCCCCCCGGGGGAGGGAACTGAAGCTTTCTTT. It yields the protein CASSPPGEGTEAFF. The rearrangement joins TRBV5-6 to TRBJ1-1; D may be TRBD1 (5 bases). Trimming cost V 4 bases and J 5 bases, with 15 bases left between them. Germline V gene data show CDR1 as SGHDT and CDR2 as YYEEEE. The CDR3 covers 14 residues. Full variable domain (outside the CDR3, taken from reference TRBV5-6 and TRBJ1-1): DAGVTQSPTHLIKTRGQQVTLRCSPKSGHDTVSWYQQALGQGPQFIFQYYEEEERQRGNFPDRFSGHQFPNYSSELNVNALLLGDSALYLCASSPPGEGTEAFFGQGTRLTVV.

The J gene is TRBJ2-7, the V gene TRBV3-1 (or the pseudogene TRBV3-2); TRBD2 matches 9 bases. Trimming took 3 bases from V and 6 from J; bases not matched to a gene: 6. The CDR3 is 14 residues long. Germline values: CDR1 LGHDT, CDR2 YNNKEL (reference sequence). The CDR3 DNA is TGTGCCAGCAGCCAGTTGACTAGCGGCGGCGAGCAGTACTTC. It codes for CASSQLTSGGEQYF.

The chain is built from TRBV6-5 and TRBJ1-1; 8 bases are shared with TRBD1. Germline CDR1 MNHEY, CDR2 SVGAGI. Trimming took 8 bases from V and 4 from J; bases not matched to a gene: 3. The length of the CDR3 is 12 residues. CDR3 bases: TGTGCCAGCCGACAGGGGAGCACTGAAGCTTTCTTT. It encodes CASRQGSTEAFF.

The chain is built from TRBV18 and TRBJ2-5; D remains ambiguous. V gave up 6 bases and J gave up 1 base, with 9 bases separating them. In germline, CDR1 is KGHSH, CDR2 LQKENI. The CDR3 loop spans 13 amino acids. CDR3 bases: TGTGCCAGCTCCCAAAGCACCCAAGAGACCCAGTACTTC. Its protein product is CASSQSTQETQYF.

The DNA for the CDR3 is TGTGCCAGCAGCTTAGGGGGGGGCTATGGCTACACCTTC. It specifies CASSLGGGYGYTF. The rearrangement uses TRBV5-4 and TRBJ1-2; D may be TRBD1 (6 bases). V gave up 2 bases and J gave up 4 bases, with 9 bases separating them. The CDR3 covers 13 residues. Germline lookup yields CDR1 SGHNT and CDR2 YYREEE (reference sequence).

The V gene is TRBV20-1, the J gene TRBJ2-7; tentative D call: TRBD2 (5 bases). Germline lookup yields CDR1 DFQATT and CDR2 SNEGSKA (reference sequence). The CDR3 runs 11 residues. Between the trimmed V and J ends, which lost 6 bases and 4 bases, there was a span of 10 bases. The CDR3 sequence is CSAGERYEQYF. DNA for the CDR3: TGCAGTGCCGGGGAACGGTACGAGCAGTACTTC.

The chain is built from TRBV9 and TRBJ2-5; perhaps TRBD2 as D (6 bases). Germline-derived CDR1 and CDR2 are SGDLS and YYNGEE. V lost 3 bases to trimming and J lost 1 base, with 16 bases between them. The CDR3 sequence is 16 residues long. CDR3 sequence (DNA): TGTGCCAGCAGCGCACCTCGGGGGAGAATCCAAGAGACCCAGTACTTC. It specifies CASSAPRGRIQETQYF. Filled out from reference TRBV9 and TRBJ2-5, the complete variable domain reads DSGVTQTPKHLITATGQRVTLRCSPRSGDLSVYWYQQSLDQGLQFLIQYYNGEERAKGNILERFSAQQFPDLHSELNLSSLELGDSALYFCASSAPRGRIQETQYFGPGTRLLVL.

The chain carries TRBV7-2 and TRBJ2-1; 13 bases align to TRBD2. Trimming took 5 bases from V and 0 from J; bases not matched to a gene: 10. Germline CDR1 and CDR2: SGHTA and FQGNSA. The CDR3 sequence is 19 residues long. In DNA, the CDR3 is TGTGCCAGCAGCAGACGACTAGCGGGAGGTATAAGCTCCTACAATGAGCAGTTCTTC. Its translation is CASSRRLAGGISSYNEQFF. Variable domain in full (rest from reference TRBV7-2 and TRBJ2-1): GAGVSQSPSNKVTEKGKDVELRCDPISGHTALYWYRQSLGQGLEFLIYFQGNSAPDKSGLPSDRFSAERTGGSVSTLTIQRTQQEDSAVYLCASSRRLAGGISSYNEQFFGPGTRLTVL.

The J gene is TRBJ2-1, the V gene TRBV7-3; D call uncertain. The ends were cut back, 0 bases at V and 4 bases at J, with 4 bases in the middle. Germline loops: CDR1 SGHTA, CDR2 FQGTGA. The CDR3 is 13 residues long. Here the CDR3 reads CASSLTEYNEQFF. In DNA form, the CDR3 reads TGTGCCAGCAGCTTAACGGAGTACAATGAGCAGTTCTTC.

This rearrangement joins TRBV11-2 to TRBJ1-4; 7 bases map to TRBD1. With 5 bases clipped from V and 6 bases from J, the junction kept 6 bases outside the gene matches. Germline V lookup: CDR1 SGHAT, CDR2 FQNNGV. This CDR3 contains 14 residues. This CDR3 is CASSQNRGDEKLFF. The CDR3 coding sequence is TGTGCCAGCAGCCAAAACAGGGGAGATGAAAAACTGTTTTTT.

The rearrangement uses TRBV29-1 and TRBJ2-7; 9 nucleotides match TRBD1. The CDR3 is made up of 15 amino acids. Losses at the gene ends were 6 bases for V and 3 bases for J; bases not matched to a gene: 12. The V gene's germline CDR1 is SQVTM and CDR2 ANQGSEA. CDR3: CSVARVTGGGYEQYF. CDR3 bases: TGCAGCGTCGCTCGGGTGACAGGGGGTGGCTACGAGCAGTACTTC.

The chain has TRBV5-1 and TRBJ2-7, with 9 bases lining up with TRBD1. Unmatched junction bases numbered 3, after V lost 7 bases and J lost 1 base. The CDR3 is 13 residues long. Germline V CDR1 and CDR2: SGHRS, YFSETQ. The DNA of the CDR3 is TGCGCCAGCGGACAGGGGCAATCCTACGAGCAGTACTTC. It is translated as CASGQGQSYEQYF.

The sample holds one count of this clone. The rearrangement links TRBV19 to TRBJ2-6; D ambiguous. V was trimmed by 5 bases and J by 0 bases, leaving 8 bases between them. CDR3 length equals 15 residues. Per germline, CDR1 LNHDA and CDR2 SQIVND (reference sequence). This CDR3 reads CASSPGSSGANVLTF. The CDR3 DNA reads TGTGCCAGTAGTCCAGGAAGCTCTGGGGCCAACGTCCTGACTTTC.

V gene TRBV5-8 combines with J gene TRBJ2-5; 7 bases line up with TRBD2. The V and J ends lost 5 bases and 1 base, in that order; junction bases with no gene match: 11. The germline V gene has CDR1 SGHTS and CDR2 YDEGEE. This CDR3 spans 16 amino acids. CDR3 bases: TGTGCCAGCAGAGCCTGGGGGGGAGACCTCCAAGAGACCCAGTACTTC. Amino acids: CASRAWGGDLQETQYF.

The chain has TRBV9 and TRBJ2-2; D gene uncertain. The CDR3 is 15 amino acids. V lost 4 bases and J 4 bases, leaving 14 bases between the germline ends. Germline V CDR1 and CDR2: SGDLS, YYNGEE. The CDR3 region is CASSPARAGTGELFF. The CDR3 DNA sequence: TGTGCCAGCAGCCCAGCCCGAGCAGGCACCGGGGAGCTGTTTTTT.

On this clone itself: Different DNA sequences within this sample yield the same CDR3. The chain has TRBV6-6 and TRBJ2-2; TRBD1 aligns across 9 bases. The CDR3 is 16 amino acids. J lost 4 bases, V lost 5 bases, and 8 bases had no gene match. CDR1 MNHNY and CDR2 SVGAGI come from the germline V gene (reference sequence). The CDR3 DNA follows: TGTGCCAGCAGTCCTCCGGGACAGGGCAGCACCGGGGAGCTGTTTTTT. As protein: CASSPPGQGSTGELFF.